These T cell receptor beta chains were read from a single sample in a study of T cells in Graves' hyperthyroidism and ophthalmopathy. TCRdb ran MiXCR on the multiplex PCR reads and lists one entry per CDR3 protein. The table has about half a million distinct CDR3 sequences, around a quarter seen once; the top ten hold 11%. Sequenced: blood. Every receptor here comes from a young woman with Graves' ophthalmopathy. The CDR3 runs from the conserved cysteine through the conserved F or W. The D gene is left open where the match is weak. Clone sizes are given selectively: once, few, many, or a class where the clone is expanded.

len: 13
j_gene: TRBJ2-5
v_gene: TRBV27
d_gene: .
abundance: many
CDR3aa: CASSLGDEETQYF
CDR3nt: TGTGCCAGCAGTTTAGGGGACGAAGAGACCCAGTACTTC

len: 14
j_gene: TRBJ1-2
v_gene: TRBV6-1
d_gene: TRBD1
abundance: .
CDR3aa: CASSDKGTGDGYTF
CDR3nt: TGTGCCAGCAGTGATAAGGGGACAGGGGATGGCTACACCTTC

len: 14
j_gene: TRBJ2-2
v_gene: TRBV2
d_gene: .
abundance: many
CDR3aa: CASCDRRNTGELFF
CDR3nt: TGTGCCAGCTGCGACAGGAGAAACACCGGGGAGCTGTTTTTT

len: 15
j_gene: TRBJ1-2
v_gene: TRBV3-1
d_gene: .
abundance: many
CDR3aa: CASSQDTPGNYGYTF
CDR3nt: TGTGCCAGCAGCCAAGATACCCCAGGGAACTATGGCTACACCTTC

len: 13
j_gene: TRBJ2-7
v_gene: TRBV5-1
d_gene: .
abundance: .
CDR3aa: CASSLDRGFEQYF
CDR3nt: TGCGCCAGCAGCTTGGATCGGGGCTTCGAGCAGTACTTC

len: 14
j_gene: TRBJ1-2
v_gene: TRBV18
d_gene: .
abundance: few
CDR3aa: CASSPGATNYGYTF
CDR3nt: TGTGCCAGCTCACCGGGCGCGACTAACTATGGCTACACCTTC

len: 13
j_gene: TRBJ1-2
v_gene: TRBV9
d_gene: .
abundance: .
CDR3aa: CASSVGGARGYTF
CDR3nt: TGTGCCAGCAGCGTAGGGGGGGCGCGTGGCTACACCTTC

len: 14
j_gene: TRBJ1-1
v_gene: TRBV6-5
d_gene: TRBD1
abundance: many
CDR3aa: CASRQDRAPTEAFF
CDR3nt: TGTGCCAGCAGGCAGGACAGGGCCCCCACTGAAGCTTTCTTT

len: 16
j_gene: TRBJ1-2
v_gene: TRBV3-1
d_gene: .
abundance: few
CDR3aa: CASSQKGGFQLYGYTF
CDR3nt: TGTGCCAGCAGCCAAAAGGGAGGATTTCAACTTTATGGCTACACCTTC

len: 15
j_gene: TRBJ1-2
v_gene: TRBV4-1
d_gene: TRBD1
abundance: few
CDR3aa: CASSLWDRGNYGYTF
CDR3nt: TGCGCCAGCAGCCTTTGGGACAGGGGGAACTATGGCTACACCTTC

len: 13
j_gene: TRBJ2-7
v_gene: TRBV4-1
d_gene: .
abundance: few
CDR3aa: CASSRLALGEQYF
CDR3nt: TGCGCCAGCAGCCGCCTCGCCCTTGGCGAGCAGTACTTC

len: 14
j_gene: TRBJ2-7
v_gene: TRBV6-1
d_gene: .
abundance: .
CDR3aa: CASRGAETSREQYF
CDR3nt: TGTGCCAGCAGGGGGGCCGAGACCTCTCGGGAGCAGTACTTC

len: 15
j_gene: TRBJ1-2
v_gene: TRBV15
d_gene: .
abundance: .
CDR3aa: CATSRDGIQGEGYTF
CDR3nt: TGTGCCACCAGCAGAGATGGGATACAAGGGGAGGGCTACACCTTC

len: 17
j_gene: TRBJ1-6
v_gene: TRBV6-1
d_gene: .
abundance: once
CDR3aa: CASTNPGVWSYNSPLHF
CDR3nt: TGTGCCAGCACTAACCCGGGTGTCTGGTCCTATAATTCACCCCTCCACTTT

len: 16
j_gene: TRBJ2-2
v_gene: TRBV18
d_gene: .
abundance: .
CDR3aa: CVSSPLTGRNTGELFF
CDR3nt: TGTGTCAGCTCACCACTGACAGGCCGTAACACCGGGGAGCTGTTTTTT

len: 12
j_gene: TRBJ2-7
v_gene: TRBV11-2
d_gene: .
abundance: few
CDR3aa: CASSRRMGEQYF
CDR3nt: TGTGCCAGCAGCCGTCGTATGGGGGAGCAGTACTTC

len: 14
j_gene: TRBJ2-7
v_gene: TRBV12-3/TRBV12-4
d_gene: .
abundance: many
CDR3aa: CASSRTVGFYEQYF
CDR3nt: TGTGCCAGCAGTAGGACAGTGGGTTTCTACGAGCAGTACTTC

len: 14
j_gene: TRBJ1-5
v_gene: TRBV6-2/TRBV6-3
d_gene: .
abundance: many
CDR3aa: CASSIDRYNQPQHF
CDR3nt: TGTGCCAGCAGTATCGACCGTTACAATCAGCCCCAGCATTTT

len: 12
j_gene: TRBJ1-2
v_gene: TRBV6-5
d_gene: .
abundance: few
CDR3aa: CASSWAPNGYTF
CDR3nt: TGTGCCAGCAGTTGGGCTCCTAATGGCTACACCTTC

len: 14
j_gene: TRBJ2-7
v_gene: TRBV20-1
d_gene: TRBD1
abundance: many
CDR3aa: CSAEGQGATYEQYF
CDR3nt: TGCAGTGCGGAGGGACAGGGGGCAACCTACGAGCAGTACTTC

len: 14
j_gene: TRBJ1-1
v_gene: TRBV27
d_gene: .
abundance: many
CDR3aa: CASSFDRLDTEAFF
CDR3nt: TGTGCCAGCAGTTTTGACAGGTTAGACACTGAAGCTTTCTTT

len: 15
j_gene: TRBJ1-1
v_gene: TRBV28
d_gene: TRBD1
abundance: .
CDR3aa: CASSAIQGENTEAFF
CDR3nt: TGTGCCAGCAGTGCAATACAGGGGGAGAACACTGAAGCTTTCTTT

len: 14
j_gene: TRBJ2-7
v_gene: TRBV18
d_gene: TRBD2
abundance: many
CDR3aa: CASSPPGLAGQQYF
CDR3nt: TGTGCCAGCTCACCACCAGGACTAGCGGGCCAGCAGTACTTC

len: 14
j_gene: TRBJ1-2
v_gene: TRBV19
d_gene: TRBD1
abundance: .
CDR3aa: CASSSGQGNYGYSF
CDR3nt: TGTGCCAGTAGTTCCGGACAGGGGAACTATGGCTACAGCTTC

len: 14
j_gene: TRBJ1-2
v_gene: TRBV5-1
d_gene: .
abundance: few
CDR3aa: CASSSRSANYGYTF
CDR3nt: TGCGCCAGCAGCTCCCGAAGCGCTAACTATGGCTACACCTTC

len: 13
j_gene: TRBJ2-5
v_gene: TRBV19
d_gene: .
abundance: once
CDR3aa: CASSAQRWETQYF
CDR3nt: TGTGCCAGTAGTGCCCAGCGCTGGGAGACCCAGTACTTC

len: 13
j_gene: TRBJ1-1
v_gene: TRBV7-2
d_gene: .
abundance: many
CDR3aa: CASSLDWFEGAFF
CDR3nt: TGTGCCAGCAGCTTAGATTGGTTTGAGGGGGCTTTCTTT